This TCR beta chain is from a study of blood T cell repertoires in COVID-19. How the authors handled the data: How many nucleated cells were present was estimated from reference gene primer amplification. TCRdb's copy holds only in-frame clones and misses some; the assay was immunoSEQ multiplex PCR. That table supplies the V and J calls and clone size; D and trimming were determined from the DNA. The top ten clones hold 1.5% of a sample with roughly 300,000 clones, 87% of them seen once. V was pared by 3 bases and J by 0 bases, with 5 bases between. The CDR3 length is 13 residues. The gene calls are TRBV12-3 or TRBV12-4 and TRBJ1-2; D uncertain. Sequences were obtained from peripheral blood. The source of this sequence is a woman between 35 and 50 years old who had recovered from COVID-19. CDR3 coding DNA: TGTGCCAGCAGTTTCACGGCTAACTATGGCTACACCTTC. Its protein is CASSFTANYGYTF.